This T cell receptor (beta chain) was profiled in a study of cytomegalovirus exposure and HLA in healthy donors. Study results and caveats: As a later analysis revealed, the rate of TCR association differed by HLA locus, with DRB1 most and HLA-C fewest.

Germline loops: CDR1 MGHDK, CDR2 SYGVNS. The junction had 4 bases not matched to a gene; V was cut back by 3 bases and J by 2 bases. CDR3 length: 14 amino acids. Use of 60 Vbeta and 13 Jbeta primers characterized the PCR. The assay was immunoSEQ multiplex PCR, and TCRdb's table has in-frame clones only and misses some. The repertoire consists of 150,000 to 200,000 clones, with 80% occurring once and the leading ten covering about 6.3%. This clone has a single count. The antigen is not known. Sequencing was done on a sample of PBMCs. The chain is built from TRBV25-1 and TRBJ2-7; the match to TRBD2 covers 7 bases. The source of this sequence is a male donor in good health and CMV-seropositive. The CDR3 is CASSDGRGAYEQYF. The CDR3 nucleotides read TGTGCCAGCAGTGATGGCCGGGGGGCCTACGAGCAGTACTTC.